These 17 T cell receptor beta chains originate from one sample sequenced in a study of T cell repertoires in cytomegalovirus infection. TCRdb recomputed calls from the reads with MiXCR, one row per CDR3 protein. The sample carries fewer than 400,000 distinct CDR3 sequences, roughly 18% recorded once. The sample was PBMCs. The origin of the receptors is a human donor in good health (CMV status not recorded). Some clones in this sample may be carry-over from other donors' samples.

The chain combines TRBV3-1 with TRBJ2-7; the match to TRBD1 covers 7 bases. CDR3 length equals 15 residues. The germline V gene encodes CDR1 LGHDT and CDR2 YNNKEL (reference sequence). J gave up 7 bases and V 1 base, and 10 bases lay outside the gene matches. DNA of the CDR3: TGTGCCAGCAGCCAAGCCGGTGGACAGGCCGGGGAGCAGTACTTC. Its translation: CASSQAGGQAGEQYF.

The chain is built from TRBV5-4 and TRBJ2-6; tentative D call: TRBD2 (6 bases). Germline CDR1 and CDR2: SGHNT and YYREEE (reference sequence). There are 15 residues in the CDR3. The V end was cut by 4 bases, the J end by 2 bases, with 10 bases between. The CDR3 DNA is TGTGCCAGCAGCGGTAGGGAGGCTGGGGCCAACGTCCTGACTTTC. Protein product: CASSGREAGANVLTF.

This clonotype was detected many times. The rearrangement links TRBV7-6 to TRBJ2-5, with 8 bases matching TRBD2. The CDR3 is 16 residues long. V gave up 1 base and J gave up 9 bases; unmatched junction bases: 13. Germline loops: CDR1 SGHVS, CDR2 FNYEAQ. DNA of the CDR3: TGTGCCAGCAGCTTAGAAAGTAGCGGGACCCTCCAGGCCCAGTACTTC. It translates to CASSLESSGTLQAQYF.

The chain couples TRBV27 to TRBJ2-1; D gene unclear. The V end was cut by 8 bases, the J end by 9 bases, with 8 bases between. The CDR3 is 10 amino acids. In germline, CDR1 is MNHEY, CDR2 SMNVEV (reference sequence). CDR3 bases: TGTGCCAGCCCCAGGAGTGAGCAGTTCTTC. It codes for CASPRSEQFF.

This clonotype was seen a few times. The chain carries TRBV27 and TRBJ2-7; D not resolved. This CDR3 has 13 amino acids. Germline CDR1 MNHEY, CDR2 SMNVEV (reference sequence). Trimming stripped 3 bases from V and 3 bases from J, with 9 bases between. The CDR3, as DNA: TGTGCCAGCAGTTTGGGTAGCTTCTACGAGCAGTACTTC. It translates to CASSLGSFYEQYF.

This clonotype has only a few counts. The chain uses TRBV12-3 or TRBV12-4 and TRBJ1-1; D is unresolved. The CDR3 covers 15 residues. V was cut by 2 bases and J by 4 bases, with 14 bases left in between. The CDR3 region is CASSLYHGRATEAFF. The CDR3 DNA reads TGTGCCAGCAGTTTATACCACGGCCGGGCCACTGAAGCTTTCTTT.

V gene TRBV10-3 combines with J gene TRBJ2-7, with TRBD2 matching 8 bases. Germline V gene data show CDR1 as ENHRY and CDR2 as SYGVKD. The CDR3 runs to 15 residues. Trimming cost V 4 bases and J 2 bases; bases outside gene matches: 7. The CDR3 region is CAISGTSGHPYEQYF. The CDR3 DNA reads TGTGCCATCAGTGGTACTAGCGGTCATCCCTACGAGCAGTACTTC.

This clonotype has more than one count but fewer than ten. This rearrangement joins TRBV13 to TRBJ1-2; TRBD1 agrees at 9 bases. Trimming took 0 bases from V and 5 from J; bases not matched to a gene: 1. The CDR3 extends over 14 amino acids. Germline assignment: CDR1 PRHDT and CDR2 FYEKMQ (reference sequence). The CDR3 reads CASSLGQGAYGYTF. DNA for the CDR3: TGTGCCAGCAGCTTAGGACAGGGGGCATATGGCTACACCTTC.

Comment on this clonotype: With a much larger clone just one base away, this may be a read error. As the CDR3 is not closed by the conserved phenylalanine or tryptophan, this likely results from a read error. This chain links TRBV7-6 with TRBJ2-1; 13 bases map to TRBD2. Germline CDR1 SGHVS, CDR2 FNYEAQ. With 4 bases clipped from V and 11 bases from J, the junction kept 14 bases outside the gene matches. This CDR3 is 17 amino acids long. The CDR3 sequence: CASSSLRTSGGPRQQFL. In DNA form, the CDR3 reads TGTGCCAGCAGCTCCTTAAGGACTAGCGGGGGACCCCGGCAGCAGTTCCTC.

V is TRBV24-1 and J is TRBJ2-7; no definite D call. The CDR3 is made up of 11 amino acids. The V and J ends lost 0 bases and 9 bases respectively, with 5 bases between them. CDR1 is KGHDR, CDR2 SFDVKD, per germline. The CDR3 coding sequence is TGTGCCACCAGTGATTTGGGCGTGCAGTACTTC. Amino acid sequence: CATSDLGVQYF.

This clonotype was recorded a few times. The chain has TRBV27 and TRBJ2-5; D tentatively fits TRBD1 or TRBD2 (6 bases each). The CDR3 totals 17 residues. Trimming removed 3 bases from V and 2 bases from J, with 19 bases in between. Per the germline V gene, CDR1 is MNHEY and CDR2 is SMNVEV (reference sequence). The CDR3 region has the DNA TGTGCCAGCAGTTTCGGGATCCCCGGGGGCGTACAAGAGACCCAGTACTTC. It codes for CASSFGIPGGVQETQYF.

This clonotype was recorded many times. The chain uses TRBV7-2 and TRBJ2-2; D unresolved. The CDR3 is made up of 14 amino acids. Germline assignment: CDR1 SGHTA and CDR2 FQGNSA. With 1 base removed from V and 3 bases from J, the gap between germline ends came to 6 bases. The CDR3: CASSLVTDTGELFF. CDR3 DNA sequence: TGTGCCAGCAGCTTAGTTACTGACACCGGGGAGCTGTTTTTT. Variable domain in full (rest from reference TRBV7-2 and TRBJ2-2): GAGVSQSPSNKVTEKGKDVELRCDPISGHTALYWYRQSLGQGLEFLIYFQGNSAPDKSGLPSDRFSAERTGGSVSTLTIQRTQQEDSAVYLCASSLVTDTGELFFGEGSRLTVL.

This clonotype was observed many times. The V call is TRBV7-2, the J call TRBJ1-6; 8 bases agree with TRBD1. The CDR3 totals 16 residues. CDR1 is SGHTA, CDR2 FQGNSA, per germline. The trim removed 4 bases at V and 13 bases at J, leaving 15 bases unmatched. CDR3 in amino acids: CASSSSNQGALHPLHF. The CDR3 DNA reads TGTGCCAGCAGCTCCTCAAATCAGGGGGCCCTCCATCCCCTCCACTTT.

CDR3 loop: CASSMTDTDTQYF. In DNA form, the CDR3 reads TGTGCCAGCAGCATGACTGACACAGATACGCAGTATTTT. The chain carries TRBV7-8 and TRBJ2-3; D is undetermined. CDR1 and CDR2 from the germline V gene are SGHVS and FQNEAQ. This CDR3 has 13 amino acids. Trimming pared 5 bases from V and 2 bases from J, leaving 8 bases between.

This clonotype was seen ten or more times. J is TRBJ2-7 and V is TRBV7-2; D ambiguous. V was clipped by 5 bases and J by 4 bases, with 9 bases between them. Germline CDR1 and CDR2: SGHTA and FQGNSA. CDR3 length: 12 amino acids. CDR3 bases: TGTGCCAGCAGCCCCCAAAGATACGAGCAGTACTTC. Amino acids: CASSPQRYEQYF.

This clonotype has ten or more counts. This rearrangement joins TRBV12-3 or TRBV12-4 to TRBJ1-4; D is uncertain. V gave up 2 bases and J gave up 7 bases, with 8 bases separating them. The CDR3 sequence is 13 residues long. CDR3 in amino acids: CASSLNLGEKLFF. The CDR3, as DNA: TGTGCCAGCAGTTTAAATTTGGGTGAAAAACTGTTTTTT.

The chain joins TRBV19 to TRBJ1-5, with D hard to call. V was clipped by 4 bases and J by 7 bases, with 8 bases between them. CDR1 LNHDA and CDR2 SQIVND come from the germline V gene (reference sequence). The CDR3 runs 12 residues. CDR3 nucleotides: TGTGCCAGTAGTACCCAGTTGCAGCCCCAGCATTTT. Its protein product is CASSTQLQPQHF.